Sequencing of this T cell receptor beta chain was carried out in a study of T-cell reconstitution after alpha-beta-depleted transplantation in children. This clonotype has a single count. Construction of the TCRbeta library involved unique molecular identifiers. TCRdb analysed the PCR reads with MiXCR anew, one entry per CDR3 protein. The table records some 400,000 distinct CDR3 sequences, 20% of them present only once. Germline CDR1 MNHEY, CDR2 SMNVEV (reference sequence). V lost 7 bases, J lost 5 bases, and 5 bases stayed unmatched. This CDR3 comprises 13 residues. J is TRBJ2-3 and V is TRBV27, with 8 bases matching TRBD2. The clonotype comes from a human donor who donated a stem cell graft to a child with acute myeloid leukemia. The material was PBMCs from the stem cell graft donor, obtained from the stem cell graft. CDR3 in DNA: TGTGCCAGCAAGCGGGAGTGGGGAGATACGCAGTATTTT. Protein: CASKREWGDTQYF.